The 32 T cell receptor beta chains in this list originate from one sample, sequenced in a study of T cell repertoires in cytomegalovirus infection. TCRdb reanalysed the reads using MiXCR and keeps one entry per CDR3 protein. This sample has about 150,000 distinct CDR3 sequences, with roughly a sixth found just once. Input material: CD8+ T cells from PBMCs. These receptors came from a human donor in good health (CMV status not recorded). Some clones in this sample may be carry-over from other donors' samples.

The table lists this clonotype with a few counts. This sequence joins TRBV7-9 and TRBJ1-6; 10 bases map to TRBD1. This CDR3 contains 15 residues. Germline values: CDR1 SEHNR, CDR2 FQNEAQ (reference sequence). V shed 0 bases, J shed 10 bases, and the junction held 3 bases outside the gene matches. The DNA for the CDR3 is TGTGCCAGCAGCTTAGCCGGGACAGGGGAATCACCCCTCCACTTT. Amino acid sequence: CASSLAGTGESPLHF.

This CDR3 reads CASSFGQSTDTQYF. DNA of the CDR3: TGTGCCAGCAGCTTTGGACAGAGCACAGATACGCAGTATTTT. V and J are TRBV7-3 and TRBJ2-3; a weak D match, TRBD1 (6 bases). Germline lookup yields CDR1 SGHTA and CDR2 FQGTGA. V was trimmed by 3 bases and J by 0 bases, leaving 7 bases between them. The CDR3 runs 14 residues.

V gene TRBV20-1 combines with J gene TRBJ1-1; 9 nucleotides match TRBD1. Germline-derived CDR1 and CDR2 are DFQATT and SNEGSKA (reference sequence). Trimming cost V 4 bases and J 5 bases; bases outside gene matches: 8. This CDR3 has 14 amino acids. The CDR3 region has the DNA TGCAGTGCTATCCTACAGGGGGCTGGGACTGAAGCTTTCTTT. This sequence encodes CSAILQGAGTEAFF.

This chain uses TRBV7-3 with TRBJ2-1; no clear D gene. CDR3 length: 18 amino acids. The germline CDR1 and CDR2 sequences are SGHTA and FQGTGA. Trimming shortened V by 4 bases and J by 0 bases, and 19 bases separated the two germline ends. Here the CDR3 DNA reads TGTGCCAGCAGCTGTCCGGAAATCACACAAAGCTCCTACAATGAGCAGTTCTTC. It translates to CASSCPEITQSSYNEQFF.

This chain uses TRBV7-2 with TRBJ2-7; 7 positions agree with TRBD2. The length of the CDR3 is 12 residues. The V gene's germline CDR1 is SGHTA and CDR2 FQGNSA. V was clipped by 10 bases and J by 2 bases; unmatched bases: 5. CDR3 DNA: TGTGCCACCAAGCGGGGAACCTACGAGCAGTACTTC. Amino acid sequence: CATKRGTYEQYF.

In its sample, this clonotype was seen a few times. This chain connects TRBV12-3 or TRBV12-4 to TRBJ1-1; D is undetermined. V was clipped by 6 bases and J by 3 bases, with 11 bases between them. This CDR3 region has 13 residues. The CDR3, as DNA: TGTGCCAGCAGCCCCGTGTCGGACACTGAAGCTTTCTTT. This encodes CASSPVSDTEAFF.

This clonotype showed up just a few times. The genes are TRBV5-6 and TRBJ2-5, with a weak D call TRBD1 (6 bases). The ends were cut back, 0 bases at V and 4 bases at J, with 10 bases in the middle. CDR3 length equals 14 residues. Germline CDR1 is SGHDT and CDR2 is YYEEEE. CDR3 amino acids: CASSLGDNPETQYF. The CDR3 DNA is TGTGCCAGCAGCTTGGGGGACAATCCAGAGACCCAGTACTTC.

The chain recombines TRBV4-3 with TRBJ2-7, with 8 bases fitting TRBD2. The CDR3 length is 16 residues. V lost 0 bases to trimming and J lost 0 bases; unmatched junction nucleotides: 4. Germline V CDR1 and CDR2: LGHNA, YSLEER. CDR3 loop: CASSQEVAGSSYEQYF. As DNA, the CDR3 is TGCGCCAGCAGCCAAGAGGTAGCGGGAAGCTCCTACGAGCAGTACTTC.

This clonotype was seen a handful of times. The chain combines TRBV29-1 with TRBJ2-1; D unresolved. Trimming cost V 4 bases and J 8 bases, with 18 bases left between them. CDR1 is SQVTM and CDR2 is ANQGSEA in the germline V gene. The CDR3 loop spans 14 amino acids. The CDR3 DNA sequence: TGCAGCGTTGTGGACCATCCTTCGGGCGATGAGCAGTTCTTC. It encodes CSVVDHPSGDEQFF.

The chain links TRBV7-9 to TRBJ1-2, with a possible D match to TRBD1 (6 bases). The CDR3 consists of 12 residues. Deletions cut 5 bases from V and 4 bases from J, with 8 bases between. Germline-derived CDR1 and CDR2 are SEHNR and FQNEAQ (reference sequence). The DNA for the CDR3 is TGTGCCAGCAGCGCGGACAGCTATGGCTACACCTTC. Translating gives CASSADSYGYTF. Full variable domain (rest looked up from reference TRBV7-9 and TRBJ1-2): DTGVSQNPRHKITKRGQNVTFRCDPISEHNRLYWYRQTLGQGPEFLTYFQNEAQLEKSRLLSDRFSAERPKGSFSTLEIQRTEQGDSAMYLCASSADSYGYTFGSGTRLTVV.

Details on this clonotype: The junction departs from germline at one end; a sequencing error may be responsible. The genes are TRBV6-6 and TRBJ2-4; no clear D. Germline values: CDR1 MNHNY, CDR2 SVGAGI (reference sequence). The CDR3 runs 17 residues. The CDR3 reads CDSSYSTPAGAKNIQYF. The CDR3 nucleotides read TGTGACAGCAGTTACTCGACTCCCGCAGGAGCCAAAAACATTCAGTACTTC.

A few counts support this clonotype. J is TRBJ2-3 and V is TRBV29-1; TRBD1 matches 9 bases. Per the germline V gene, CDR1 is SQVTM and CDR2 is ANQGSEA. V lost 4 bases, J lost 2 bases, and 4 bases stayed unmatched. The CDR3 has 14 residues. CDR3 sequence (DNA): TGCAGCGTTGGGACAGGGGTGTTCACAGATACGCAGTATTTT. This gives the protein CSVGTGVFTDTQYF.

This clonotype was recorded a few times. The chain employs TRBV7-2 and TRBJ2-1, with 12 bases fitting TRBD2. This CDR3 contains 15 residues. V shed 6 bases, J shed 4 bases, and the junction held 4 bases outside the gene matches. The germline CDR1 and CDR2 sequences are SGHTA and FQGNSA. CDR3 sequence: CASRGTSGRYNEQFF. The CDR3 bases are TGTGCCAGCAGAGGTACTAGCGGGAGGTACAATGAGCAGTTCTTC. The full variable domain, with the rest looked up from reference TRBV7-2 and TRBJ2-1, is GAGVSQSPSNKVTEKGKDVELRCDPISGHTALYWYRQSLGQGLEFLIYFQGNSAPDKSGLPSDRFSAERTGGSVSTLTIQRTQQEDSAVYLCASRGTSGRYNEQFFGPGTRLTVL.

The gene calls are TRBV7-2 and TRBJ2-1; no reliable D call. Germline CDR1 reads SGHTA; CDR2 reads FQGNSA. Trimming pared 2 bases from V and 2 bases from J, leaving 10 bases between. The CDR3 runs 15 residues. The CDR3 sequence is CASSLLTSPYNEQFF. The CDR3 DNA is TGTGCCAGCAGCTTATTAACTTCGCCCTACAATGAGCAGTTCTTC.

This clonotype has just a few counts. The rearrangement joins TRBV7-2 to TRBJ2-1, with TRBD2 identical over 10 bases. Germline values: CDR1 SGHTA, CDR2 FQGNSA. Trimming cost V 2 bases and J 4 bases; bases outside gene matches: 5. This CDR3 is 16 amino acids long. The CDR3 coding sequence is TGTGCCAGCAGCTTACCAGCTAGCGGGGGTTACAATGAGCAGTTCTTC. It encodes CASSLPASGGYNEQFF.

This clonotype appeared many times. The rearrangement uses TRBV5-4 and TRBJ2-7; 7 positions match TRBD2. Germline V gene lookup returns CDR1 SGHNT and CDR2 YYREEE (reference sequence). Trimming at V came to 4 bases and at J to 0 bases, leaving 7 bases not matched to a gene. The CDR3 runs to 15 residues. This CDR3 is CASSLGRTSSYEQYF. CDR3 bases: TGTGCCAGCAGCCTGGGACGGACTAGCTCCTACGAGCAGTACTTC.

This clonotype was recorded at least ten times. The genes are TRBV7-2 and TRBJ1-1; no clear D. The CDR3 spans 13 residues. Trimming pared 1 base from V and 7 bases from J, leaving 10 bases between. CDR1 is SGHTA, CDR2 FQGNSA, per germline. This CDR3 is CASSLVLLNEAFF. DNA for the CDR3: TGTGCCAGCAGCTTAGTCCTACTTAATGAAGCTTTCTTT.

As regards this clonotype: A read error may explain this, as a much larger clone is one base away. The CDR3 protein is CSSSSAAGQPRYGYTF. CDR3 nucleotide sequence: TGTTCCAGCAGCTCAGCCGCCGGCCAGCCGCGATATGGCTACACCTTC. The chain links TRBV7-2 to TRBJ1-2; D unresolved. The CDR3 is 16 residues long. CDR1 is SGHTA and CDR2 is FQGNSA in the germline V gene.

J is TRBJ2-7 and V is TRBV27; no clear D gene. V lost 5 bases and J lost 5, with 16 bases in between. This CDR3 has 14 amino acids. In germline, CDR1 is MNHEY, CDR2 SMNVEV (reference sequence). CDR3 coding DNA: TGTGCCAGCAGTCCCCTCGTTGGGAAAGACGAGCAGTACTTC. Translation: CASSPLVGKDEQYF.

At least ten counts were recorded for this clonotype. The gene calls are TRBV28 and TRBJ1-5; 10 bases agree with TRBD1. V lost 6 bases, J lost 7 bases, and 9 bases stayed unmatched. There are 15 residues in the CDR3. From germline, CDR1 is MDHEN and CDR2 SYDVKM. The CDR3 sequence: CASRPPGQGRQPQHF. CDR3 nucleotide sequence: TGTGCCAGCAGACCCCCGGGACAGGGGAGACAGCCCCAGCATTTT.

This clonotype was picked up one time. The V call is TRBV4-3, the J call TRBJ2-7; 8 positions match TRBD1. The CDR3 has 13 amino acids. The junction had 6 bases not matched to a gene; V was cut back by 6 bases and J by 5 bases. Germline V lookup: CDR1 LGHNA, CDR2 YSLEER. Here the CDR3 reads CASRGRGPHEQYF. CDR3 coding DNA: TGCGCCAGCAGGGGCAGGGGGCCCCACGAGCAGTACTTC.

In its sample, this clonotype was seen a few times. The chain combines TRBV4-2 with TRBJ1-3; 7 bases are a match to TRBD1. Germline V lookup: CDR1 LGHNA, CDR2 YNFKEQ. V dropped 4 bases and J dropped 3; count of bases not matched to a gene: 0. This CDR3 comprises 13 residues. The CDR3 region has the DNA TGTGCCAGCAGCCGGACAGGTGGAAACACCATATATTTT. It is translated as CASSRTGGNTIYF.

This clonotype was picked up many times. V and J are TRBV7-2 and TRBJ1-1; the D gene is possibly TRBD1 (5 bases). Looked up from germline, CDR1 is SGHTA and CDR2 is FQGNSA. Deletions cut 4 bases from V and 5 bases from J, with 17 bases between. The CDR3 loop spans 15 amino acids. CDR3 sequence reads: CASSSDGDAWTEAFF. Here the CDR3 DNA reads TGTGCCAGCAGCTCCGACGGGGACGCTTGGACTGAAGCTTTCTTT.

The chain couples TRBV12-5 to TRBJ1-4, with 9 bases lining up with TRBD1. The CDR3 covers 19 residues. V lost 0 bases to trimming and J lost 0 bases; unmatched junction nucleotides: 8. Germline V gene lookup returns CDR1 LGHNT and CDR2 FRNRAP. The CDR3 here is CASGLVRTGDGATNEKLFF. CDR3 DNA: TGTGCTAGTGGTTTGGTACGGACAGGGGACGGTGCAACTAATGAAAAACTGTTTTTT. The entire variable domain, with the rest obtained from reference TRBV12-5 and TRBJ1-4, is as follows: DARVTQTPRHKVTEMGQEVTMRCQPILGHNTVFWYRQTMMQGLELLAYFRNRAPLDDSGMPKDRFSAEMPDATLATLKIQPSEPRDSAVYFCASGLVRTGDGATNEKLFFGSGTQLSVL.

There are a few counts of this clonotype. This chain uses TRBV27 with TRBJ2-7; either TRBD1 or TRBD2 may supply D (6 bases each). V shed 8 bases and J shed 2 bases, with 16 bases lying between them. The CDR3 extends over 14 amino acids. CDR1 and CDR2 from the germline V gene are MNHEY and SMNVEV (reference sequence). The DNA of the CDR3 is TGTGCCAGCCTCGGACGGGGGCCGACCTACGAGCAGTACTTC. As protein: CASLGRGPTYEQYF.

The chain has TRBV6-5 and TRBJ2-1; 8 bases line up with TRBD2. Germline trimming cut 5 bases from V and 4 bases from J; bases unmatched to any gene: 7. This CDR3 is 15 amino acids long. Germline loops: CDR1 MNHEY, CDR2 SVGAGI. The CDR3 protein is CASSITSGSYNEQFF. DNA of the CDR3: TGTGCCAGCAGTATTACTAGCGGCAGTTACAATGAGCAGTTCTTC.

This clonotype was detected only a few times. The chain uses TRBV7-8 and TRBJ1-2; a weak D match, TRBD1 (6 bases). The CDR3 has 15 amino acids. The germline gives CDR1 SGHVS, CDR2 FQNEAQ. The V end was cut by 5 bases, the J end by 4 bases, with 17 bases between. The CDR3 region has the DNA TGTGCCAGCAGCGAAGGACAGCCGAGTCTCTATGGCTACACCTTC. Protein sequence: CASSEGQPSLYGYTF.

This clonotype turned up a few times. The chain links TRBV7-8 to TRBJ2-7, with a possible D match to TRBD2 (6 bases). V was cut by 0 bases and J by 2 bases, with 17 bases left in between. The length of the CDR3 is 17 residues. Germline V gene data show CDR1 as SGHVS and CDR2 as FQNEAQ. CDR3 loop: CASSLARGLALTYEQYF. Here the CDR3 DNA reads TGTGCCAGCAGCTTAGCGCGTGGTCTAGCGCTTACCTACGAGCAGTACTTC.

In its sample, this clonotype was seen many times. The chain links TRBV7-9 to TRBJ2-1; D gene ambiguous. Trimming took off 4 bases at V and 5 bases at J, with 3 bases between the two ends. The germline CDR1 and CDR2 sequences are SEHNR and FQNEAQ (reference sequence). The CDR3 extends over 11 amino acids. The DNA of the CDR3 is TGTGCCAGCAGCTCAAACAATGAGCAGTTCTTC. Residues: CASSSNNEQFF. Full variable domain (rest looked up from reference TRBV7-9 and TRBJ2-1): DTGVSQNPRHKITKRGQNVTFRCDPISEHNRLYWYRQTLGQGPEFLTYFQNEAQLEKSRLLSDRFSAERPKGSFSTLEIQRTEQGDSAMYLCASSSNNEQFFGPGTRLTVL.

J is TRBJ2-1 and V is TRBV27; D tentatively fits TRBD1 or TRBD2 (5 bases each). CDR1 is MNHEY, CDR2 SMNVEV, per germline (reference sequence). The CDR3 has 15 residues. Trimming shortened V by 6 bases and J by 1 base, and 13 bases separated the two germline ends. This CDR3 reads CASSTGPPSYNEQFF. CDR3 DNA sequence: TGTGCCAGCAGCACGGGACCTCCGTCCTACAATGAGCAGTTCTTC.

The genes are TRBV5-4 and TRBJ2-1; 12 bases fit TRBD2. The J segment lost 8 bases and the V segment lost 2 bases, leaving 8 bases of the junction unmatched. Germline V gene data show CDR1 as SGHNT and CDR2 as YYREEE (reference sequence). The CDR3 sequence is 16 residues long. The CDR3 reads CASSFKRLAGDDEQFF. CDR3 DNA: TGTGCCAGCAGCTTTAAGAGACTAGCGGGAGATGATGAGCAGTTCTTC.

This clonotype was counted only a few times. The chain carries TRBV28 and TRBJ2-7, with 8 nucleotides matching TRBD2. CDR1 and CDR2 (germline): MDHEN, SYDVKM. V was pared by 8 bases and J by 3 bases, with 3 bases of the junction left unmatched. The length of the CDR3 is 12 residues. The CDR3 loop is CASHSGNYEQYF. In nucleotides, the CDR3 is TGTGCCAGCCATAGCGGGAACTACGAGCAGTACTTC.